These 11 T cell receptor beta chains came from one sample sequenced in a study of blood T cell repertoires in COVID-19. Profiled with immunoSEQ multiplex PCR; TCRdb holds only in-frame clones, not every one. The table includes roughly 120,000 clones, approximately 80% detected once. Sequencing was performed on peripheral blood. These TCRs come from a man in his 70s with acute or convalescent COVID-19.

The V and J genes are TRBV11-2 and TRBJ2-3; TRBD1 matches 7 bases. This CDR3 is built from 16 residues. The V segment lost 5 bases and the J segment 4 bases; nucleotides outside the gene matches: 12. Germline V gives CDR1 SGHAT, CDR2 FQNNGV. The CDR3 coding sequence is TGTGCCAGCAGCACGTACAGGGGAGCCGGAGCAGATACGCAGTATTTT. It translates to CASSTYRGAGADTQYF.

The chain joins TRBV4-1 to TRBJ2-7; D gene ambiguous. Germline V gene sequence: CDR1 MGHRA, CDR2 YSYEKL. This CDR3 comprises 14 residues. V lost 2 bases and J 2 bases, leaving 10 bases between the germline ends. The CDR3 sequence is CASSQFAATYEQYF. CDR3 DNA sequence: TGCGCCAGCAGCCAATTCGCAGCGACCTACGAGCAGTACTTC.

The chain recombines TRBV5-1 with TRBJ1-1; D ambiguous. The V and J ends lost 4 bases and 1 base respectively, with 11 bases between them. The CDR3 spans 14 residues. Germline-derived CDR1 and CDR2 are SGHRS and YFSETQ. The CDR3, as DNA: TGCGCCAGCAGCCAGGACCGGGGGAACACTGAAGCTTTCTTT. This encodes CASSQDRGNTEAFF.

The chain carries TRBV12-5 and TRBJ2-7; TRBD2 matches at 12 bases. J was trimmed by 4 bases and V by 7 bases; bases with no gene match: 11. This CDR3 is built from 16 residues. Germline loops: CDR1 LGHNT, CDR2 FRNRAP. In DNA, the CDR3 is TGTGCTAGTGCCATTGGTCTAGCGGGGGGGATTTACGAGCAGTACTTC. Its protein product is CASAIGLAGGIYEQYF.

J is TRBJ2-1 and V is TRBV7-6, with D possibly being TRBD2 (6 bases). The CDR3 loop spans 13 amino acids. Between the trimmed V and J ends, which lost 0 bases and 12 bases, there was a span of 12 bases. Looked up from germline, CDR1 is SGHVS and CDR2 is FNYEAQ. The CDR3 loop reads CASSLAQRAGQFF. DNA for the CDR3: TGTGCCAGCAGCTTAGCGCAGCGGGCAGGGCAGTTCTTC. The complete variable domain, with remaining parts taken from reference TRBV7-6 and TRBJ2-1, reads GAGVSQSPRYKVTKRGQDVALRCDPISGHVSLYWYRQALGQGPEFLTYFNYEAQQDKSGLPNDRFSAERPEGSISTLTIQRTEQRDSAMYRCASSLAQRAGQFFGPGTRLTVL.

The genes are TRBV24-1 and TRBJ2-5, with D possibly being TRBD2 (7 bases). Trimming shortened V by 9 bases and J by 5 bases, and 18 bases separated the two germline ends. Germline values: CDR1 KGHDR, CDR2 SFDVKD. This CDR3 is built from 14 residues. DNA of the CDR3: TGTGCCACCGCACTGTCGGGGGGCGATGAGACCCAGTACTTC. Protein product: CATALSGGDETQYF.

The rearrangement uses TRBV2 and TRBJ1-5; 7 bases are shared with TRBD1. The length of the CDR3 is 17 residues. Germline V gene sequence: CDR1 SNHLY, CDR2 FYNNEI. Losses at the gene ends were 2 bases for V and 3 bases for J; bases not matched to a gene: 10. CDR3 DNA: TGTGCCAGCAGTGAACAACCGGGACAGCTACCCAATCAGCCCCAGCATTTT. Its translation is CASSEQPGQLPNQPQHF.

This clone was recorded a few times. The chain is built from TRBV6-5 and TRBJ2-7, with TRBD1 as a possible D gene (7 bases). The CDR3 has 15 amino acids. Trimming shortened V by 0 bases and J by 2 bases, and 11 bases separated the two germline ends. CDR1 is MNHEY and CDR2 is SVGAGI in the germline V gene. The CDR3 DNA follows: TGTGCCAGCAGTTACTCGGCAGGGGGGACCTACGAGCAGTACTTC. It codes for CASSYSAGGTYEQYF.

The genes are TRBV5-1 and TRBJ2-7; perhaps TRBD1 as D (6 bases). The CDR3 sequence is 14 residues long. The germline V gene encodes CDR1 SGHRS and CDR2 YFSETQ. Between the trimmed V and J ends, which lost 2 bases and 2 bases, there was a span of 11 bases. CDR3 nucleotides: TGCGCCAGCAGCTTTACCGGGACACCCTACGAGCAGTACTTC. It translates to CASSFTGTPYEQYF.

This clone has a handful of counts. V is TRBV11-2 and J is TRBJ1-3; D not certain. The CDR3 has 15 residues. Trimming removed 2 bases at V and 0 bases at J, with 8 bases between. CDR1 is SGHAT, CDR2 FQNNGV, per germline. CDR3 in DNA: TGTGCCAGCAGCTTAACGGTGATCTCTGGAAACACCATATATTTT. The encoded protein is CASSLTVISGNTIYF.

The chain uses TRBV7-2 and TRBJ2-5; 9 bases are a match to TRBD1. Germline CDR1 SGHTA, CDR2 FQGNSA. This CDR3 has 15 amino acids. V dropped 5 bases and J dropped 1; count of bases not matched to a gene: 5. CDR3 coding DNA: TGTGCCAGCAGCCAGGACAGGGGATTCCAAGAGACCCAGTACTTC. It is translated as CASSQDRGFQETQYF.